The 7 T cell receptor beta chains given below trace back to one sample, sequenced in a study of identical twins (dated by TCRdb to 2016 to 2017). The protocol used for the library was 5' RACE. TCRdb lists the instrument as Illumina HiSeq 2000. Starting from the raw public reads, TCRdb applied fastp trimming at Q25, assembled clones with MiXCR and retained in-frame beta chains. Here each entry gathers all rows of one CDR3 protein and keeps the most common genes and DNA. The sample table holds some 240,000 distinct CDR3 sequences, of which around 8% were seen once. Approximately 3% of the sample goes to the ten largest clones. This sample also appeared in a second study, on yellow fever vaccine responses in identical twins.

The source material was CD8+ T cells sorted from blood. The source is a woman between 18 and 29 years old in good health.

The genes are TRBV27 and TRBJ2-1; TRBD2 is a possible D gene (6 bases). The CDR3 loop spans 17 amino acids. Germline V gene sequence: CDR1 MNHEY, CDR2 SMNVEV (reference sequence). Trimming took 5 bases from V and 0 from J, leaving 17 bases between them. In DNA, the CDR3 is TGTGCCAGCAGTATCTACGGGGGTCGGGGCTCCTACAATGAGCAGTTCTTC. Its protein is CASSIYGGRGSYNEQFF.

This clonotype was detected many times. For the CDR3, the DNA is TGCAGCGTCGACAAAATTGGGACTGCAGGGGAGCAGTTCTTC. The encoded protein is CSVDKIGTAGEQFF. V and J are TRBV29-1 and TRBJ2-1; TRBD2 is a possible D gene (6 bases). CDR3 length: 14 amino acids. Trimming shortened V by 6 bases and J by 10 bases, and 22 bases separated the two germline ends. Germline-derived CDR1 and CDR2 are SQVTM and ANQGSEA.

This clonotype was detected only a few times. The J gene is TRBJ2-7, the V gene TRBV6-2 or TRBV6-3; unclear D gene. The length of the CDR3 is 14 residues. Per the germline V gene, CDR1 is MNHEY and CDR2 is SVGEGT. Trimming shortened V by 2 bases and J by 0 bases, and 8 bases separated the two germline ends. The CDR3 spells CASSYLSSSYEQYF. The DNA for the CDR3 is TGTGCCAGCAGTTACCTAAGTAGCTCCTACGAGCAGTACTTC.

The chain carries TRBV5-1 and TRBJ2-1; TRBD2 matches at 8 bases. CDR3 length: 14 residues. V dropped 6 bases and J dropped 2; count of bases not matched to a gene: 4. Germline V gene lookup returns CDR1 SGHRS and CDR2 YFSETQ. CDR3 in DNA: TGCGCCAGCAACCCGGGACTAGCCTACAATGAGCAGTTCTTC. This encodes CASNPGLAYNEQFF.

This clonotype was counted many times. The chain carries TRBV29-1 and TRBJ2-7, with D possibly TRBD2 on 5 matching bases. Trimming left V 1 base short and J 9 bases short, with 19 bases between. The germline V gene has CDR1 SQVTM and CDR2 ANQGSEA. This CDR3 is 14 amino acids long. The CDR3: CSVEGGAEYIGQYF. CDR3 nucleotides: TGCAGCGTTGAAGGGGGAGCCGAATACATCGGGCAGTACTTC.

This clonotype was seen a handful of times. The V gene is TRBV4-3, the J gene TRBJ2-1; D gene uncertain. This CDR3 spans 15 amino acids. Germline values: CDR1 LGHNA, CDR2 YSLEER. Trimming removed 1 base from V and 2 bases from J, with 9 bases in between. In nucleotides, the CDR3 is TGCGCCAGCAGCCAAGTAACACCAGCCTACAATGAGCAGTTCTTC. The encoded protein is CASSQVTPAYNEQFF.

This clonotype appeared many times. This chain joins TRBV12-3 or TRBV12-4 and TRBJ2-1, with D perhaps matching TRBD2 (5 bases). V shed 4 bases and J shed 3 bases, with 19 bases lying between them. This CDR3 contains 17 residues. The CDR3 DNA reads TGTGCCAGCAGTTACGGCGTTGGAGGCAGGAACTACAATGAGCAGTTCTTC. This codes for CASSYGVGGRNYNEQFF.